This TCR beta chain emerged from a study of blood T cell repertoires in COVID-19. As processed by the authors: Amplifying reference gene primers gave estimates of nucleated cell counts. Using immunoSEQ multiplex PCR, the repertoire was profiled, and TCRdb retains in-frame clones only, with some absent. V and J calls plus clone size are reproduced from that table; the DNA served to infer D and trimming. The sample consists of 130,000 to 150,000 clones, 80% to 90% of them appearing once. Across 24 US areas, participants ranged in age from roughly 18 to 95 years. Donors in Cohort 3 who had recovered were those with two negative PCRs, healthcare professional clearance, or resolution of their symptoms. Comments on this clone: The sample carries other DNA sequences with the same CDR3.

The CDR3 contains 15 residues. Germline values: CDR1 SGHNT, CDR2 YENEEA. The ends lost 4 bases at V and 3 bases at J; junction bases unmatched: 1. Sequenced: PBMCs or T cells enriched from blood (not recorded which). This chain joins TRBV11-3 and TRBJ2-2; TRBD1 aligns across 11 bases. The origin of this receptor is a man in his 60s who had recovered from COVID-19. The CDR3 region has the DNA TGTGCCAGCAGCTCGGGACAGGGGGACACCGGGGAGCTGTTTTTT. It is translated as CASSSGQGDTGELFF.